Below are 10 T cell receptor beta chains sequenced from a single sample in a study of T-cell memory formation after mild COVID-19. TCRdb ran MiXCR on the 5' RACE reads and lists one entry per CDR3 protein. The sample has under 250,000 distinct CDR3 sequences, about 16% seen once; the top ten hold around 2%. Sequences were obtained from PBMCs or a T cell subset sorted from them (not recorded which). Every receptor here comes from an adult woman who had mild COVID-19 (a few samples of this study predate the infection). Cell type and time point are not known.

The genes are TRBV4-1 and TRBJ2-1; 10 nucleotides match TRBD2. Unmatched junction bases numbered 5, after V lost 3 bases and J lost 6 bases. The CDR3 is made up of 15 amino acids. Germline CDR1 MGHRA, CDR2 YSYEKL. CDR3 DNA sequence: TGCGCCAGCAGCCAGGGACTAGCGCTTGGCAATGAGCAGTTCTTC. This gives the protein CASSQGLALGNEQFF.

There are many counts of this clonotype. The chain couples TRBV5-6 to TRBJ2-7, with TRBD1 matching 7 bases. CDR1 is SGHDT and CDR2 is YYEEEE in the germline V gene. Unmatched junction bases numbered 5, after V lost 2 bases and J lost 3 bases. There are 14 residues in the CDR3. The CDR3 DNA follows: TGTGCCAGCAGCTTCTGGGCAGGGGGCTACGAGCAGTACTTC. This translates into CASSFWAGGYEQYF. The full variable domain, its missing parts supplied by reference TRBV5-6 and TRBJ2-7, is DAGVTQSPTHLIKTRGQQVTLRCSPKSGHDTVSWYQQALGQGPQFIFQYYEEEERQRGNFPDRFSGHQFPNYSSELNVNALLLGDSALYLCASSFWAGGYEQYFGPGTRLTVT.

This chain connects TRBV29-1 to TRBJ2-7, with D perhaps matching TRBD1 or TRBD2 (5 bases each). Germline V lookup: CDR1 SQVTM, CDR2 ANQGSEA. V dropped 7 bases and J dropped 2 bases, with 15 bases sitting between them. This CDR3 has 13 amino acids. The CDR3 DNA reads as TGCAGCGCCTCCGGGACGGCGGCCTACGAGCAGTACTTC. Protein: CSASGTAAYEQYF.

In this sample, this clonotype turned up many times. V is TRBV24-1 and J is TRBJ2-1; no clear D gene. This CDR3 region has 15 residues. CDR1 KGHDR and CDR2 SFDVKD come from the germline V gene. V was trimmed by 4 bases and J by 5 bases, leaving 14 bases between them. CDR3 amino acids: CATSDLQLRDNEQFF. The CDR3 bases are TGTGCCACCAGTGACCTCCAACTAAGGGACAATGAGCAGTTCTTC.

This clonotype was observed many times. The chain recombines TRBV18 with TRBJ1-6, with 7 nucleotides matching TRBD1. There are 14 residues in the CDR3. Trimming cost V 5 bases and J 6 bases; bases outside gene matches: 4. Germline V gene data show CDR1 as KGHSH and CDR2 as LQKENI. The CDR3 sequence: CASSETGTNSPLHF. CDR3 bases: TGTGCCAGCTCAGAGACAGGGACTAATTCACCCCTCCACTTT.

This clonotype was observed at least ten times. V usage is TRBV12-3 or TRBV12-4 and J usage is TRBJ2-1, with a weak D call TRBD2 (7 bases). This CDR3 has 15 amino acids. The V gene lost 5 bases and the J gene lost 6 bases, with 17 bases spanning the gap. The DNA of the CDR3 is TGTGCCAGCAGTCCTCAGGGGAGGGCCGTCAATGAGCAGTTCTTC. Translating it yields CASSPQGRAVNEQFF.

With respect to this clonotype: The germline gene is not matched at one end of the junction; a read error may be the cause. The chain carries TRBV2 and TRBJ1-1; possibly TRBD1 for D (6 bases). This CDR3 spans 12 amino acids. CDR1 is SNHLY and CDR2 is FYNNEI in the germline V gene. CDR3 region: CASNETPQGPRF. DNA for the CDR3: TGTGCCAGCAATGAAACCCCGCAGGGGCCACGCTTT.

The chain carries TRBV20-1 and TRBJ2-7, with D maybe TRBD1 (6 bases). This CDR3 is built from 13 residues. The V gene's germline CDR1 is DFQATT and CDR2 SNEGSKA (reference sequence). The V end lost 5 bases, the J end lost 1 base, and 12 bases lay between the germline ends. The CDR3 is CSASRDTSYEQYF. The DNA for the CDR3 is TGCAGTGCTTCCCGGGACACATCCTACGAGCAGTACTTC.

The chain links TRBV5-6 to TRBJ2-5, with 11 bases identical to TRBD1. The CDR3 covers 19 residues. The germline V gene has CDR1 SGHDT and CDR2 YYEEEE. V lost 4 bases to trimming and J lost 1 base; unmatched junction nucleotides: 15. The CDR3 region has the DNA TGTGCCAGCAGCCCGAACCGATGGGGGGACAGGGGGTCCCAAGAGACCCAGTACTTC. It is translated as CASSPNRWGDRGSQETQYF.

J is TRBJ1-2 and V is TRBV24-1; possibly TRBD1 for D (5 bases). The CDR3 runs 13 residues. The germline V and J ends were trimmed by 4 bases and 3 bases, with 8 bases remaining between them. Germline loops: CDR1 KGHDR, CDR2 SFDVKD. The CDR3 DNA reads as TGTGCCACCAGTGAGGGGCCCGACTATGGCTACACCTTC. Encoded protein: CATSEGPDYGYTF.